The 21 T cell receptor beta chains listed next were all sequenced from one sample in a study of response to subunit inactivated influenza vaccine. Each CDR3 protein is one row after TCRdb ran MiXCR on the RT-PCR reads. Of about 780,000 distinct CDR3 sequences in the sample, 18% were seen once. The source material was PBMCs from blood, sampled roughly 5 days after vaccination. Receptors were obtained from a man between 45 and 60 years old who received an inactivated influenza vaccine.

This clonotype was recorded many times. The chain joins TRBV27 to TRBJ1-5, with D tentatively TRBD1 (5 bases). Germline CDR1 and CDR2: MNHEY and SMNVEV (reference sequence). V lost 1 base and J 4 bases, leaving 8 bases between the germline ends. CDR3 length equals 14 residues. The chain's CDR3 is CASSLYSGNQPQHF. The CDR3 bases are TGTGCCAGCAGTTTATATTCAGGGAATCAGCCCCAGCATTTT.

This clonotype was seen only a few times. The chain links TRBV5-8 to TRBJ2-1; TRBD2 aligns across 14 bases. The CDR3 covers 15 residues. The J segment lost 7 bases and the V segment lost 4 bases, leaving 4 bases of the junction unmatched. The germline CDR1 and CDR2 sequences are SGHTS and YDEGEE. DNA of the CDR3: TGTGCCAGCAGCATGGGACTAGCGGGAGCGAATGAGCAGTTCTTC. Translated, it gives CASSMGLAGANEQFF.

The V call is TRBV2, the J call TRBJ2-1; 12 nucleotides line up with TRBD1. This CDR3 has 15 amino acids. The J segment lost 4 bases and the V segment lost 6 bases, leaving 4 bases of the junction unmatched. Germline V lookup: CDR1 SNHLY, CDR2 FYNNEI. CDR3 in DNA: TGTGCCAGCAGAGGGGACAGGGGGCGATACAATGAGCAGTTCTTC. Its protein product is CASRGDRGRYNEQFF.

Only a few counts were recorded for this clonotype. The J gene is TRBJ2-2, the V gene TRBV6-1; TRBD1 agrees at 10 bases. This CDR3 has 17 residues. Germline V CDR1 and CDR2: MNHNS, SASEGT. Trimming removed 5 bases from V and 7 bases from J; junction bases left unmatched: 13. CDR3 DNA: TGTGCCAGCAGTCGTGGACAGGGGGGTATTAAGAACGGGGAGCTGTTTTTT. This codes for CASSRGQGGIKNGELFF.

This clonotype has only a few counts. The V gene is TRBV20-1, the J gene TRBJ1-3; 8 positions agree with TRBD1. The CDR3 consists of 16 residues. CDR1 DFQATT and CDR2 SNEGSKA come from the germline V gene (reference sequence). V was clipped by 3 bases and J by 0 bases; unmatched bases: 7. The CDR3 region is CSASPTGDLSGNTIYF. The CDR3 bases are TGCAGTGCTAGTCCGACAGGGGACCTCTCTGGAAACACCATATATTTT.

This clonotype was detected ten times or more. The V gene is TRBV4-2, the J gene TRBJ1-1; 7 bases match TRBD1. This CDR3 contains 15 residues. J was trimmed by 5 bases and V by 5 bases; bases with no gene match: 11. Per the germline V gene, CDR1 is LGHNA and CDR2 is YNFKEQ. CDR3 amino acids: CASSYVQGSRTEAFF. The CDR3 nucleotides read TGTGCCAGCAGCTATGTACAGGGGAGTCGGACTGAAGCTTTCTTT.

In this sample, this clonotype turned up a few times. The chain carries TRBV10-1 and TRBJ2-3; D gene unclear. Trimming removed 0 bases at V and 2 bases at J, with 9 bases between. The CDR3 runs to 15 residues. CDR1 and CDR2 (germline): WNHNN, SYGVQD (reference sequence). The CDR3 region is CASSESLVYTDTQYF. CDR3 DNA sequence: TGCGCCAGCAGTGAGTCGTTGGTTTACACAGATACGCAGTATTTT.

This clonotype has a handful of counts. This rearrangement joins TRBV5-1 to TRBJ2-7; 9 bases map to TRBD1. The CDR3 is made up of 16 amino acids. CDR1 is SGHRS, CDR2 YFSETQ, per germline. Trimming at V came to 0 bases and at J to 0 bases, leaving 4 bases not matched to a gene. CDR3 in DNA: TGCGCCAGCAGCTTGGTAACGACAGGGGGCTCCTACGAGCAGTACTTC. Amino acids: CASSLVTTGGSYEQYF.

This clonotype was picked up a small number of times. The V gene is TRBV5-1, the J gene TRBJ2-3, with D perhaps TRBD2 (7 bases). Germline loops: CDR1 SGHRS, CDR2 YFSETQ. CDR3 length equals 14 residues. Between the trimmed V and J ends, which lost 2 bases and 6 bases, there was a span of 13 bases. Here the CDR3 reads CASSFPQGGDTQYF. In DNA form, the CDR3 reads TGCGCCAGCAGCTTCCCACAGGGAGGGGATACGCAGTATTTT.

DNA of the CDR3: TGCAGTGCCAGGTGGACTAAGACAGGGGGGGGTGAGCAGTTCTTC. Protein product: CSARWTKTGGGEQFF. The chain combines TRBV20-1 with TRBJ2-1, with 9 bases lining up with TRBD1. Trimming cost V 6 bases and J 9 bases; bases outside gene matches: 15. CDR1 DFQATT and CDR2 SNEGSKA come from the germline V gene (reference sequence). CDR3 length: 15 residues.

This clonotype showed up just a few times. The chain has TRBV29-1 and TRBJ1-2; 9 positions match TRBD1. CDR3 length: 12 residues. Germline V lookup: CDR1 SQVTM, CDR2 ANQGSEA. V trimming: 7 bases; J trimming: 3 bases; junction bases outside the gene matches: 3. CDR3 region: CSADRGDYGYTF. DNA of the CDR3: TGCAGCGCCGACAGGGGGGACTATGGCTACACCTTC.

The chain joins TRBV4-2 to TRBJ2-2; 10 bases align to TRBD2. The germline V gene has CDR1 LGHNA and CDR2 YNFKEQ. The junction had 11 bases not matched to a gene; V was cut back by 4 bases and J by 6 bases. The CDR3 consists of 17 residues. CDR3 DNA: TGTGCCAGCAGCCCCGTAGCGGGGGGTAAACCTGCCGGGGAGCTGTTTTTT. Translation: CASSPVAGGKPAGELFF.

The chain is built from TRBV24-1 and TRBJ2-1; TRBD2 is a possible D gene (5 bases). Trimming stripped 9 bases from V and 8 bases from J, with 10 bases between. The germline V gene has CDR1 KGHDR and CDR2 SFDVKD. The CDR3 has 11 amino acids. CDR3 sequence (DNA): TGTGCCACCTCGGAGGTCGATGAGCAGTTCTTC. It is translated as CATSEVDEQFF.

This clonotype was counted a few times. The chain couples TRBV28 to TRBJ1-3; TRBD1 is a possible D gene (5 bases). Trimming took 3 bases from V and 0 from J, leaving 12 bases between them. Germline V CDR1 and CDR2: MDHEN, SYDVKM. CDR3 length: 16 residues. The CDR3 bases are TGTGCCAGCAGTTTTTCTACAGGTGTCTCTGGAAACACCATATATTTT. This sequence encodes CASSFSTGVSGNTIYF.

This clonotype was seen a handful of times. This sequence joins TRBV5-1 and TRBJ2-7; maybe TRBD2 (6 bases). The V end was cut by 0 bases, the J end by 7 bases, with 17 bases between. This CDR3 comprises 15 residues. Germline V gene data show CDR1 as SGHRS and CDR2 as YFSETQ. CDR3 sequence reads: CASSLVGLYTLEQYF. Written as DNA, the CDR3 is TGCGCCAGCAGCTTGGTGGGACTTTACACCCTAGAGCAGTACTTC.

The chain carries TRBV10-3 and TRBJ1-5; a weak D match, TRBD1 (6 bases). CDR3 length: 14 residues. Germline CDR1 and CDR2: ENHRY and SYGVKD. Trimming shortened V by 2 bases and J by 7 bases, and 12 bases separated the two germline ends. CDR3 sequence reads: CAISETRGGQPQHF. CDR3 sequence (DNA): TGTGCCATCAGTGAGACCAGGGGTGGACAGCCCCAGCATTTT.

The chain employs TRBV15 and TRBJ2-4, with 7 positions matching TRBD1. Germline CDR1 is LNHNV and CDR2 is YYDKDF (reference sequence). The junction had 16 bases not matched to a gene; V was cut back by 5 bases and J by 15 bases. The CDR3 is 14 amino acids. CDR3 nucleotides: TGTGCCACCAGCGGACAACAGGGGAAGGGGTACAGGTACTTC. It yields the protein CATSGQQGKGYRYF. Full variable domain (missing parts from reference TRBV15 and TRBJ2-4): DAMVIQNPRYQVTQFGKPVTLSCSQTLNHNVMYWYQQKSSQAPKLLFHYYDKDFNNEADTPDNFQSRRPNTSFCFLDIRSPGLGDTAMYLCATSGQQGKGYRYFGAGTRLSVL.

V and J are TRBV2 and TRBJ2-1, with 9 nucleotides matching TRBD2. CDR1 and CDR2 from the germline V gene are SNHLY and FYNNEI. The CDR3 has 15 residues. J gave up 8 bases and V 4 bases, and 9 bases lay outside the gene matches. The CDR3 loop reads CASSGSAGGPDEQFF. The CDR3 coding sequence is TGTGCCAGCAGTGGATCGGCGGGGGGGCCTGATGAGCAGTTCTTC.

This clonotype was observed at least ten times. The V and J genes are TRBV28 and TRBJ2-3; D remains ambiguous. Germline values: CDR1 MDHEN, CDR2 SYDVKM. V was clipped by 6 bases and J by 6 bases, with 10 bases between them. This CDR3 spans 12 amino acids. The CDR3 sequence: CASSVLMDTQYF. The CDR3, as DNA: TGTGCCAGCAGCGTACTAATGGATACGCAGTATTTT.

V is TRBV5-1 and J is TRBJ2-1, with a possible D match to TRBD1 (5 bases). Trimming left V 4 bases short and J 0 bases short, with 14 bases between. Germline CDR1 reads SGHRS; CDR2 reads YFSETQ. CDR3 length: 16 amino acids. CDR3 in DNA: TGCGCCAGCAGCCTCCCGACAGCGAGCTCCTACAATGAGCAGTTCTTC. Translation gives CASSLPTASSYNEQFF.

This clonotype appeared a few times. V and J are TRBV20-1 and TRBJ2-7; D is uncertain. The germline V and J ends were trimmed by 4 bases and 0 bases, with 10 bases remaining between them. This CDR3 contains 13 residues. The germline V gene encodes CDR1 DFQATT and CDR2 SNEGSKA (reference sequence). CDR3 residues: CSAKISSSYEQYF. DNA of the CDR3: TGCAGTGCTAAGATAAGCAGCTCCTACGAGCAGTACTTC.